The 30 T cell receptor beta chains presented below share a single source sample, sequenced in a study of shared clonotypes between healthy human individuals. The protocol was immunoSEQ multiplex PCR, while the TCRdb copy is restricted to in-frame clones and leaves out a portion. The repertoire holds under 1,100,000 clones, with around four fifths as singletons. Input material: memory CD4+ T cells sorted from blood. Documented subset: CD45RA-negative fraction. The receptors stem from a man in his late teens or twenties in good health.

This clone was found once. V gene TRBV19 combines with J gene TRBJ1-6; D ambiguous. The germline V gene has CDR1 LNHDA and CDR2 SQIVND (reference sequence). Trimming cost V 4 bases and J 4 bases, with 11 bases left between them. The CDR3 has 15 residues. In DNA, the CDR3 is TGTGCCAGTAGTAGCCTCGACGGGTATAATTCACCCCTCCACTTT. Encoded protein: CASSSLDGYNSPLHF.

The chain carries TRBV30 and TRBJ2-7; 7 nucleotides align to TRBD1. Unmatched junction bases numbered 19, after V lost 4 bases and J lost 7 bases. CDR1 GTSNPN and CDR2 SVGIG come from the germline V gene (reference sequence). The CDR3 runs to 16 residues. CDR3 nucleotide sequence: TGTGCCTGGACCGGGAAGGGGGCGCGATTTTCCCTTGAGCAGTACTTC. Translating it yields CAWTGKGARFSLEQYF.

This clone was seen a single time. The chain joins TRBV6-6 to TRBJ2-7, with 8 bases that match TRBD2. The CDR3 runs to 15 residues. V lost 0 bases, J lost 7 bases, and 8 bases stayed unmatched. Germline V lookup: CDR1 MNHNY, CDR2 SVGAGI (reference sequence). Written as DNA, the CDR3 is TGTGCCAGCAGTTACTCGGCGGGGGGCTCACTTGAGCAGTACTTC. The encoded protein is CASSYSAGGSLEQYF.

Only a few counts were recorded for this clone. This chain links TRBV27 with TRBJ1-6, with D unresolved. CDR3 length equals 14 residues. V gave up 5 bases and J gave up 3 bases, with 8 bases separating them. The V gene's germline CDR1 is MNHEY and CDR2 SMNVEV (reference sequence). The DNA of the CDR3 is TGTGCCAGCAGTCGTTATGGCTATAATTCACCCCTCCACTTT. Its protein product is CASSRYGYNSPLHF.

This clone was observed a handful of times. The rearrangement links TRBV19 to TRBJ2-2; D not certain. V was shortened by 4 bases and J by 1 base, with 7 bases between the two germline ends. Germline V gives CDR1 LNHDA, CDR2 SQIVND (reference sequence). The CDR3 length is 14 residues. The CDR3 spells CASSTAVNTGELFF. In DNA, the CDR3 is TGTGCCAGTAGTACCGCGGTGAACACCGGGGAGCTGTTTTTT.

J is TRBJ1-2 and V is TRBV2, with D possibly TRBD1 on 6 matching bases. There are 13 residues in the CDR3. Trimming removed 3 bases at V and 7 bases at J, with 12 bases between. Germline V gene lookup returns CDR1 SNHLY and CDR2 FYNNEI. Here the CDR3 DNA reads TGTGCCAGCAGTGATGGCAGGGGAGGTGGCTACACCTTC. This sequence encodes CASSDGRGGGYTF.

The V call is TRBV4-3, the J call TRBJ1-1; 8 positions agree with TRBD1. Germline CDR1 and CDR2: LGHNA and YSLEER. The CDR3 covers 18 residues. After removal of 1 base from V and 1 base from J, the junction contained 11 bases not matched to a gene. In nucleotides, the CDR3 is TGCGCCAGCAGCCAAGGGGGATCTAGGACAGGGAAGAACACTGAAGCTTTCTTT. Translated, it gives CASSQGGSRTGKNTEAFF.

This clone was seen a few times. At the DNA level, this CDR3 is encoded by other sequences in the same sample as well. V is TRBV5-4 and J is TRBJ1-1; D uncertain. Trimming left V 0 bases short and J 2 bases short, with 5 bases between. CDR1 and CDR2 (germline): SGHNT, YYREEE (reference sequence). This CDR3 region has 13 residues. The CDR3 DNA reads TGTGCCAGCAGCTTGGATTCCAACACTGAAGCTTTCTTT. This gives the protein CASSLDSNTEAFF.

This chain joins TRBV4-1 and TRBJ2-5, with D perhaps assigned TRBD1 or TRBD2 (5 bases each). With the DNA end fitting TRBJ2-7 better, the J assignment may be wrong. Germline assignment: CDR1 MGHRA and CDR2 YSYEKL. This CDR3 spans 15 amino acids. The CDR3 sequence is CASSQLGTVSYEQYF. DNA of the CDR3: TGCGCCAGCAGCCAATTGGGGACCGTCTCCTACGAGCAGTACTTC.

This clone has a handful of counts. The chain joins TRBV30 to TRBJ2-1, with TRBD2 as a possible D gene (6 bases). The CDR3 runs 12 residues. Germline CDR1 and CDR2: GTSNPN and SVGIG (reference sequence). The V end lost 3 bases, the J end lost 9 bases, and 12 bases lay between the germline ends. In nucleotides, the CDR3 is TGTGCCTGGAGCCGTGGACTAAGTGAGCAGTTCTTC. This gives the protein CAWSRGLSEQFF.

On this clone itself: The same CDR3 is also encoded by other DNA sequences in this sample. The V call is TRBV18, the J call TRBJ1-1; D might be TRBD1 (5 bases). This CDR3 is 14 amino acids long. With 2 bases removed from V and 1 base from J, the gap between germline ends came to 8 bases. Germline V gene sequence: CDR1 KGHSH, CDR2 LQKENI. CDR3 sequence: CASSPIGGNTEAFF. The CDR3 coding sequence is TGTGCCAGCTCACCAATCGGGGGGAACACTGAAGCTTTCTTT.

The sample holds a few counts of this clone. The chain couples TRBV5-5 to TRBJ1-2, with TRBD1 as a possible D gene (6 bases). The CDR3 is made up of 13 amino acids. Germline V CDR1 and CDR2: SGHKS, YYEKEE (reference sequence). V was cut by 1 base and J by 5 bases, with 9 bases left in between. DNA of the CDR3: TGTGCCAGCAGCTTGTCTACAGGGTATGGCTACACCTTC. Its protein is CASSLSTGYGYTF.

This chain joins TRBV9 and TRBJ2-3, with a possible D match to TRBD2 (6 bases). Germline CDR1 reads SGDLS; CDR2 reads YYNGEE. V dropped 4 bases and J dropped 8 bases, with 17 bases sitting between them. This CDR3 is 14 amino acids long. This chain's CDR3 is CASSPGPLGGTQYF. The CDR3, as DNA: TGTGCCAGCAGCCCGGGGCCCTTGGGGGGTACGCAGTATTTT.

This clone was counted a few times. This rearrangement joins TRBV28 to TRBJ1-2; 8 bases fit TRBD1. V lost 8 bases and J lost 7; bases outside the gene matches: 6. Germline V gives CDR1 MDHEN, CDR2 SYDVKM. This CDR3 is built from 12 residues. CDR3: CASGQGNRGYTF. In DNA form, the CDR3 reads TGTGCCAGCGGACAGGGTAACCGTGGCTACACCTTC.

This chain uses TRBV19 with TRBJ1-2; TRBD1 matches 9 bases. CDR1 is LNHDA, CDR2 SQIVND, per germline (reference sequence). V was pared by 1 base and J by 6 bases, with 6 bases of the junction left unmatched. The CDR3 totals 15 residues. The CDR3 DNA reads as TGTGCCAGTAGTATAGGTAACAGGGGGCGGGATGGCTACACCTTC. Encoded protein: CASSIGNRGRDGYTF.

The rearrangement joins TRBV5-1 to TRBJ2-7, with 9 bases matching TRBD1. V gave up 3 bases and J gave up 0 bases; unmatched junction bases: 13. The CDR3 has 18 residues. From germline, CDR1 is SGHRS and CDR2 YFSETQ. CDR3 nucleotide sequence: TGCGCCAGCAGCTGGCGAACAGGGGGCTTCGGAACCTCCTACGAGCAGTACTTC. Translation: CASSWRTGGFGTSYEQYF.

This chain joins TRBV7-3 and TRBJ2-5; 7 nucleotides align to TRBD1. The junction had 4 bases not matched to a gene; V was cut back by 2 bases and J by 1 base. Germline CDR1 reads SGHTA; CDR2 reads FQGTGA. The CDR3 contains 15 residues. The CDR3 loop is CASSLGQVPQETQYF. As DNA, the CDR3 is TGTGCCAGCAGCTTAGGACAGGTCCCCCAAGAGACCCAGTACTTC.

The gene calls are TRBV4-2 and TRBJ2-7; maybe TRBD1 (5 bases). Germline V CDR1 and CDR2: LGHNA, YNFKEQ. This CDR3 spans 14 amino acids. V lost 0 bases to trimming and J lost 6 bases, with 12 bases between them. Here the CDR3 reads CASSQDARASEQYF. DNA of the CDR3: TGTGCCAGCAGCCAAGATGCCAGGGCGAGCGAGCAGTACTTC.

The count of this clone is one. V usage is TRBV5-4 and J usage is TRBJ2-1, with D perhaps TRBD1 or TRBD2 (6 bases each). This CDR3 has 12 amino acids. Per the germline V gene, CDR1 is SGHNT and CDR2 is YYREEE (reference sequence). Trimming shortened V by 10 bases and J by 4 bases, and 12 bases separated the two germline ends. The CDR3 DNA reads TGTGCCTGGGGGGCTAAGTACAATGAGCAGTTCTTC. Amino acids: CAWGAKYNEQFF.

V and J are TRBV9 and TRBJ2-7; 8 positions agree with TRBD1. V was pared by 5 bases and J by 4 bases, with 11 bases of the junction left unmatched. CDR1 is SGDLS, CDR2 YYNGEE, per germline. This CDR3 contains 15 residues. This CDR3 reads CASRVDRGGKYEQYF. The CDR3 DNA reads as TGTGCCAGCAGAGTCGACAGGGGAGGAAAGTACGAGCAGTACTTC.

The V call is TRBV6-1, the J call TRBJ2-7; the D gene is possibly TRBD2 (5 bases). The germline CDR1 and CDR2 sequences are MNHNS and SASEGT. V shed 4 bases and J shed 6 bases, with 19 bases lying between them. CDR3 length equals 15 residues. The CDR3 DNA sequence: TGTGCCAGCAGTGCGAGGGCGTCAGCTCCGGTCGAGCAGTACTTC. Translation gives CASSARASAPVEQYF.

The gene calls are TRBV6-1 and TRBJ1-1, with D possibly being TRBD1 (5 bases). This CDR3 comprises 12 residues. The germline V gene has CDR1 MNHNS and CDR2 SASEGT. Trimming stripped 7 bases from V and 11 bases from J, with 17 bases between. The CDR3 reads CASTYAGPSAFF. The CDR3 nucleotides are TGTGCCAGCACCTATGCGGGGCCCTCGGCTTTCTTT.

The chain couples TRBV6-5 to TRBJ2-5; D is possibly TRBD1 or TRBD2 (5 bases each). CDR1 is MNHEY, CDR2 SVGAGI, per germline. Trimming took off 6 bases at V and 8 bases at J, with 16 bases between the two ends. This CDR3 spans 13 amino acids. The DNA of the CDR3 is TGTGCCAGCAGATCCGGGACCTTATTCACCCAGTACTTC. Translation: CASRSGTLFTQYF.

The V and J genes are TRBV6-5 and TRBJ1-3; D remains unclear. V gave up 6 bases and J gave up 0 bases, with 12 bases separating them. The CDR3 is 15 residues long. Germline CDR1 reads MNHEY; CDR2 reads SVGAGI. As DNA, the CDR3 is TGTGCCAGCAGCAGAGACGGGAGCTCTGGAAACACCATATATTTT. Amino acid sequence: CASSRDGSSGNTIYF.

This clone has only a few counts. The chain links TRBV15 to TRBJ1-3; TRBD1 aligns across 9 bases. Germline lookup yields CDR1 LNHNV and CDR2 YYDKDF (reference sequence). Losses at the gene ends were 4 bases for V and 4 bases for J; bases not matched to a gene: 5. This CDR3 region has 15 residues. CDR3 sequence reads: CATSMDRGSGNTIYF. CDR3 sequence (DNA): TGTGCCACCAGCATGGACAGGGGCTCGGGAAACACCATATATTTT.

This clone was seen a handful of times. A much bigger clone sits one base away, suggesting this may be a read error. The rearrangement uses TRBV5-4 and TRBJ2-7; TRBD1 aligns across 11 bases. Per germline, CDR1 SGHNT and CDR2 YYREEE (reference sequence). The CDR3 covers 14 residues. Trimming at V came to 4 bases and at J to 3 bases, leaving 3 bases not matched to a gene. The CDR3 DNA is TGTGCCAGCAGCCCGGGACAGGGGGGCTACGAGCAGTACTTC. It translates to CASSPGQGGYEQYF.

This CDR3 is CASSEEGSASYEQYF. CDR3 coding DNA: TGTGCCAGCAGTGAGGAGGGCAGCGCCTCCTACGAGCAGTACTTC. The rearrangement joins TRBV2 to TRBJ2-7, with a possible D match to TRBD2 (6 bases). The CDR3 has 15 residues. Per germline, CDR1 SNHLY and CDR2 FYNNEI. Trimming cost V 3 bases and J 0 bases, with 12 bases left between them.

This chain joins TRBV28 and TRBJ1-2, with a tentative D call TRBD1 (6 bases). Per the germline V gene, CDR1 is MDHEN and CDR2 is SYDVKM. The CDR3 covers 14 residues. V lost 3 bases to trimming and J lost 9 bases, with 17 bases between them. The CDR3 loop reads CASSFATGSESYTF. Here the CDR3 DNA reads TGTGCCAGCAGTTTCGCTACAGGGTCGGAAAGCTACACCTTC.

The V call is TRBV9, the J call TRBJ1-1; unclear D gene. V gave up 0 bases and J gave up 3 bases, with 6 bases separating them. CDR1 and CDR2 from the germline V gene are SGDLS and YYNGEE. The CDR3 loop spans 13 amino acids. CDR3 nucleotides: TGTGCCAGCAGCGTAGACGTTCACACTGAAGCTTTCTTT. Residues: CASSVDVHTEAFF.

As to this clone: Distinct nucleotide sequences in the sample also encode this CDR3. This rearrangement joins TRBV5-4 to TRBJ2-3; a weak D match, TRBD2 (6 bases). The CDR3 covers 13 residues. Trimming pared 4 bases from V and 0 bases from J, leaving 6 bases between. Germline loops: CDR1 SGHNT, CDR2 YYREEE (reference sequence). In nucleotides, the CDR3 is TGTGCCAGCAGCAGCGGGAGCACAGATACGCAGTATTTT. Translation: CASSSGSTDTQYF. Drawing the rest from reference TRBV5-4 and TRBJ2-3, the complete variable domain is ETGVTQSPTHLIKTRGQQVTLRCSSQSGHNTVSWYQQALGQGPQFIFQYYREEENGRGNFPPRFSGLQFPNYSSELNVNALELDDSALYLCASSSGSTDTQYFGPGTRLTVL.